Listed here is a single TCR beta chain. This entry is derived from a study of blood T cell repertoires in COVID-19. The method was immunoSEQ multiplex PCR; TCRdb's version includes in-frame clones alone and lacks a portion of them. This repertoire shows about 120,000 clones, about 88% found once; its top ten account for 3% to 3.5%. Source material: peripheral blood. This clonotype was obtained from a man between 40 and 49 years old with acute or convalescent COVID-19.

The CDR3 loop is CASSIGTSSDTQYF. DNA for the CDR3: TGTGCCAGCAGCATCGGGACTAGCTCAGATACGCAGTATTTT. The chain is built from TRBV9 and TRBJ2-3; 9 nucleotides agree with TRBD2. Trimming at V came to 4 bases and at J to 4 bases, leaving 4 bases not matched to a gene. CDR3 length: 14 amino acids. Germline CDR1 and CDR2: SGDLS and YYNGEE.